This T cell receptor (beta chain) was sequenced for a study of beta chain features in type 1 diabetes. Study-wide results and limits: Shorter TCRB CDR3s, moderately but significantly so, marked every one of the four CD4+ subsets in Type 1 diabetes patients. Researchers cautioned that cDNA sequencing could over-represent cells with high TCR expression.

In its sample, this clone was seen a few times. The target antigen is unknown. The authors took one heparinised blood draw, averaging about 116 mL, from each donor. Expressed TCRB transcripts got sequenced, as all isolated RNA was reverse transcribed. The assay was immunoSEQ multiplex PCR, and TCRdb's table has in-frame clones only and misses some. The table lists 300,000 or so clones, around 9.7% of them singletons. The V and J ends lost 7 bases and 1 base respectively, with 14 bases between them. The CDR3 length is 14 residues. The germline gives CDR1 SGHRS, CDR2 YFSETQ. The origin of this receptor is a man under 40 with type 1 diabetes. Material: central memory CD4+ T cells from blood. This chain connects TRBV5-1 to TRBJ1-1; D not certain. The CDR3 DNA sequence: TGCGCCAGCCGGCAGAGCGGGGAGAACACTGAAGCTTTCTTT. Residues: CASRQSGENTEAFF.